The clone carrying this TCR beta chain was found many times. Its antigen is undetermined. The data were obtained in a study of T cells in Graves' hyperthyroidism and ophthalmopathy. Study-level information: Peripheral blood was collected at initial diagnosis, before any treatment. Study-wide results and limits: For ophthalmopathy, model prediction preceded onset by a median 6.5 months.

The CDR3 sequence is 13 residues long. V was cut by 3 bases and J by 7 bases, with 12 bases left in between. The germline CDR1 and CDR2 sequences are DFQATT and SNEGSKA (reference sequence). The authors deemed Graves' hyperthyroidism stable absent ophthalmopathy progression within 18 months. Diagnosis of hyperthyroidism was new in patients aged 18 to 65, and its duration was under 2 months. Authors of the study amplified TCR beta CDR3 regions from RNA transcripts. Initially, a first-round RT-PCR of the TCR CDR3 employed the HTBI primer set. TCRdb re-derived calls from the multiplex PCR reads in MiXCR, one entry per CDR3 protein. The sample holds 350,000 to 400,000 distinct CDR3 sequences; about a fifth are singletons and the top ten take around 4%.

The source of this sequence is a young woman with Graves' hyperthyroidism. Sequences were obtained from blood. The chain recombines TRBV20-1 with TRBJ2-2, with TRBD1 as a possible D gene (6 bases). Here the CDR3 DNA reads TGCAGTGCTAGCCGGGACACGAACGGGGAGCTGTTTTTT. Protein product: CSASRDTNGELFF.